One sample yielded the 28 T cell receptor beta chains listed below, sequenced in a study of blood T cells in healthy people across ages (dated by TCRdb to about 2015). Libraries were prepared through 5' RACE. Sequencing instrument: Illumina HiSeq 2500. The second PCR ran for about 7 to 11 cycles and used a J-beta primer mix along with a sample-barcoded 5' primer. TCRdb reprocessed the public reads (quality trimming at Q25 with fastp, clone calling with MiXCR) and kept in-frame beta chains. Every distinct CDR3 protein forms one entry, paired with its most common genes and DNA. Within this sample are about 800,000 distinct CDR3 sequences, with approximately 25% of them counted one time only. Roughly 3.5% of the sample rests with the top ten. These data also featured in a second study, about T cells of mothers and their children.

Sequences were obtained from blood. Receptors were obtained from a boy aged 10-17 years in good health.

Notes on this clonotype: Relative to the germline gene, one junction end is altered; a read error may explain this. The rearrangement joins TRBV20-1 to TRBJ2-1, with a possible D match to TRBD2 (5 bases). CDR1 and CDR2 (germline): DFQATT, SNEGSKA (reference sequence). The CDR3 runs to 16 residues. CDR3 amino acids: CNASPPDSRSYNEQFF. The CDR3 DNA reads TGCAATGCTAGCCCCCCGGACTCCCGCTCCTACAATGAGCAGTTCTTC.

The V gene is TRBV5-1, the J gene TRBJ2-3; TRBD1 might be the D (5 bases). There are 16 residues in the CDR3. V was pared by 0 bases and J by 5 bases, with 16 bases between. Germline assignment: CDR1 SGHRS and CDR2 YFSETQ. CDR3 DNA sequence: TGCGCCAGCAGCTTGGAGTTAGGCAGGGCTGGAGATACGCAGTATTTT. This sequence encodes CASSLELGRAGDTQYF.

The CDR3 DNA sequence: TGTGCCAGCAGCCCTGACGGAAGGGGGACTTACAATGAGCAGTTCTTC. Translating it yields CASSPDGRGTYNEQFF. The chain uses TRBV7-9 and TRBJ2-1; D possibly matches TRBD1 or TRBD2 (6 bases each). V was shortened by 5 bases and J by 4 bases, with 18 bases between the two germline ends. The CDR3 is made up of 16 amino acids. Germline CDR1 reads SEHNR; CDR2 reads FQNEAQ (reference sequence).

This clonotype showed up just a few times. The V gene is TRBV18, the J gene TRBJ1-4; tentatively, D is TRBD1 (6 bases). Germline V lookup: CDR1 KGHSH, CDR2 LQKENI. V was shortened by 0 bases and J by 8 bases, with 10 bases between the two germline ends. The CDR3 runs to 14 residues. The CDR3, as DNA: TGTGCCAGCTCACCACCGCTCAGGGGAGAAAAACTGTTTTTT. Translating it yields CASSPPLRGEKLFF.

This chain connects TRBV19 to TRBJ2-1; the D gene is possibly TRBD2 (6 bases). Per the germline V gene, CDR1 is LNHDA and CDR2 is SQIVND (reference sequence). The CDR3 spans 15 residues. Trimming cost V 5 bases and J 0 bases, with 11 bases left between them. Here the CDR3 DNA reads TGTGCCAGTAGTGTTGGGGGGTACTCCTACAATGAGCAGTTCTTC. Its protein is CASSVGGYSYNEQFF.

This clonotype appeared once. The junction does not match germline at one end; this may be a read error. The chain couples TRBV7-9 to TRBJ2-1, with 9 bases that match TRBD2. Germline V gene sequence: CDR1 SEHNR, CDR2 FQNEAQ (reference sequence). The CDR3 totals 15 residues. The CDR3 DNA reads as TGTGCCGGCAGCACTATATCGACTAGCGGCTATGAGCAGTTCTTC. Translated, it gives CAGSTISTSGYEQFF.

This chain links TRBV6-2 or TRBV6-3 with TRBJ1-5; 8 bases map to TRBD1. This CDR3 region has 15 residues. The germline V gene encodes CDR1 MNHEY and CDR2 SVGEGT. The V and J ends lost 4 bases and 5 bases, in that order; junction bases with no gene match: 7. The CDR3 is CASSSSDRGYQPQHF. The CDR3 DNA is TGTGCCAGCAGTTCCTCTGACAGGGGATATCAGCCCCAGCATTTT.

This clonotype was detected a few times. The chain has TRBV20-1 and TRBJ1-4, with D perhaps matching TRBD1 (5 bases). V lost 0 bases and J 5 bases, leaving 7 bases between the germline ends. Germline-derived CDR1 and CDR2 are DFQATT and SNEGSKA (reference sequence). This CDR3 is built from 13 residues. Here the CDR3 DNA reads TGCAGTGCTAGAGAGAGGGGAAATGAAAAACTGTTTTTT. Its protein product is CSARERGNEKLFF.

J is TRBJ2-5 and V is TRBV27; possibly TRBD1 or TRBD2 for D (5 bases each). With 0 bases removed from V and 1 base from J, the gap between germline ends came to 9 bases. Germline V lookup: CDR1 MNHEY, CDR2 SMNVEV (reference sequence). The CDR3 spans 15 residues. CDR3 in DNA: TGTGCCAGCAGTTTATCGATGAGGGGCCAAGAGACCCAGTACTTC. This sequence encodes CASSLSMRGQETQYF.

V and J are TRBV2 and TRBJ2-3; 7 bases line up with TRBD2. The trim removed 2 bases at V and 4 bases at J, leaving 6 bases unmatched. The CDR3 is made up of 15 amino acids. Per the germline V gene, CDR1 is SNHLY and CDR2 is FYNNEI. CDR3 amino acids: CASSEWGGLPDTQYF. Here the CDR3 DNA reads TGTGCCAGCAGTGAATGGGGGGGACTGCCAGATACGCAGTATTTT.

The V call is TRBV28, the J call TRBJ2-7, with a tentative D call TRBD2 (5 bases). V was shortened by 3 bases and J by 1 base, with 10 bases between the two germline ends. CDR3 length: 14 residues. CDR1 is MDHEN and CDR2 is SYDVKM in the germline V gene. The CDR3 spells CASSFGLRSYEQYF. DNA of the CDR3: TGTGCCAGCAGTTTCGGACTGAGGTCCTACGAGCAGTACTTC.

This clonotype was observed at least ten times. This chain uses TRBV18 with TRBJ1-2; D is ambiguous. Trimming shortened V by 4 bases and J by 6 bases, and 18 bases separated the two germline ends. The CDR3 spans 15 residues. Germline V lookup: CDR1 KGHSH, CDR2 LQKENI. CDR3 sequence reads: CASSLRSEGYDGYTF. The CDR3 DNA is TGTGCCAGCTCACTACGATCGGAGGGTTATGATGGCTACACCTTC.

J is TRBJ2-1 and V is TRBV4-2, with TRBD2 as a possible D gene (5 bases). The length of the CDR3 is 14 residues. Trimming took off 3 bases at V and 6 bases at J, with 12 bases between the two ends. Germline V gene data show CDR1 as LGHNA and CDR2 as YNFKEQ. The CDR3 protein is CASSQPSPPNEQFF. In DNA form, the CDR3 reads TGTGCCAGCAGCCAGCCTAGCCCCCCCAATGAGCAGTTCTTC.

This clonotype was counted between two and nine times. V is TRBV7-9 and J is TRBJ2-5; D is perhaps TRBD1 (5 bases). This CDR3 has 14 residues. V was trimmed by 5 bases and J by 1 base, leaving 11 bases between them. Per the germline V gene, CDR1 is SEHNR and CDR2 is FQNEAQ (reference sequence). CDR3 DNA: TGTGCCAGCAGCCCGTTTGACAGCCAAGAGACCCAGTACTTC. Its protein product is CASSPFDSQETQYF. Full variable domain (rest looked up from reference TRBV7-9 and TRBJ2-5): DTGVSQNPRHKITKRGQNVTFRCDPISEHNRLYWYRQTLGQGPEFLTYFQNEAQLEKSRLLSDRFSAERPKGSFSTLEIQRTEQGDSAMYLCASSPFDSQETQYFGPGTRLLVL.

The V call is TRBV7-9, the J call TRBJ2-1; no reliable D call. The CDR3 runs 17 residues. Deletions cut 5 bases from V and 1 base from J, with 18 bases between. Germline V gene sequence: CDR1 SEHNR, CDR2 FQNEAQ (reference sequence). CDR3 amino acids: CASSPWPSPVSYNEQFF. In DNA, the CDR3 is TGTGCCAGCAGCCCCTGGCCCTCCCCCGTTTCCTACAATGAGCAGTTCTTC.

This clonotype was observed once. The CDR3 region is CASSSGQGGAFF. CDR3 sequence (DNA): TGTGCCAGCAGCTCAGGACAGGGGGGAGCTTTCTTT. The chain uses TRBV11-3 and TRBJ1-1; 10 nucleotides line up with TRBD1. Germline loops: CDR1 SGHNT, CDR2 YENEEA. Losses at the gene ends were 4 bases for V and 10 bases for J; bases not matched to a gene: 3. The CDR3 loop spans 12 amino acids.

This clonotype was counted between two and nine times. V usage is TRBV21-1 and J usage is TRBJ2-1; the D call in the table, TRBD2, was not verified against the DNA. TRBV21-1 has pseudogene status. The CDR3 extends over 16 amino acids. CDR3 coding DNA: TGTGCCAGCAGACCACCGGGACTAGCGGACTACAATGAGCAGTTCTTC. Protein: CASRPPGLADYNEQFF.

The chain employs TRBV11-2 and TRBJ2-5, with 8 bases fitting TRBD1. Judging by the DNA end, TRBJ2-7 fits better; the J call may be wrong. CDR1 and CDR2 (germline): SGHAT, FQNNGV. The CDR3 is 15 amino acids. Here the CDR3 reads CASSLDGQGTYEQYF. Here the CDR3 DNA reads TGTGCCAGCAGCTTAGATGGACAGGGAACCTACGAGCAGTACTTC.

The V and J genes are TRBV6-1 and TRBJ2-7; D gene ambiguous. Germline lookup yields CDR1 MNHNS and CDR2 SASEGT. V lost 7 bases and J 7 bases, leaving 20 bases between the germline ends. The CDR3 contains 14 residues. The CDR3 bases are TGTGCCAGCAACGAGGCGGCGAGATCGCGGGAGCAGTACTTC. As protein: CASNEAARSREQYF.

The chain joins TRBV6-2 or TRBV6-3 to TRBJ1-5; unclear D gene. The CDR3 is made up of 14 amino acids. Trimming took off 2 bases at V and 0 bases at J, with 5 bases between the two ends. CDR1 is MNHEY and CDR2 is SVGEGT in the germline V gene. The CDR3 region has the DNA TGTGCCAGCAGTTACCTTGATAGCAATCAGCCCCAGCATTTT. Its translation: CASSYLDSNQPQHF.

This chain links TRBV12-3 or TRBV12-4 with TRBJ1-1; no reliable D call. The V gene lost 7 bases and the J gene lost 4 bases, with 19 bases spanning the gap. This CDR3 is built from 15 residues. CDR3 sequence: CASTFGRVGSTEAFF. The CDR3 DNA sequence: TGTGCCAGCACCTTCGGTAGGGTGGGGAGCACTGAAGCTTTCTTT.

The V gene is TRBV20-1, the J gene TRBJ2-5; D perhaps matches TRBD1 (7 bases). V was shortened by 2 bases and J by 11 bases, with 18 bases between the two germline ends. CDR3 length equals 13 residues. The germline CDR1 and CDR2 sequences are DFQATT and SNEGSKA (reference sequence). CDR3 DNA sequence: TGCAGTGCTAGATATCAGGGGGGATGGGAGCAGTACTTC. It is translated as CSARYQGGWEQYF.

The CDR3 region is CASSYSRASGMRNEQFF. The CDR3 DNA reads as TGTGCCAGCAGTTACTCGAGGGCTAGCGGGATGCGGAATGAGCAGTTCTTC. The rearrangement uses TRBV6-2 or TRBV6-3 and TRBJ2-1; 9 nucleotides agree with TRBD2. Trimming at V came to 0 bases and at J to 7 bases, leaving 10 bases not matched to a gene. The germline CDR1 and CDR2 sequences are MNHEY and SVGEGT. CDR3 length: 17 residues.

The table lists this clonotype with a few counts. The chain carries TRBV7-9 and TRBJ1-2; possibly TRBD1 for D (5 bases). From germline, CDR1 is SEHNR and CDR2 FQNEAQ (reference sequence). V was shortened by 8 bases and J by 2 bases, with 21 bases between the two germline ends. This CDR3 contains 16 residues. CDR3 sequence: CASGVEGESLNYGYTF. CDR3 nucleotide sequence: TGTGCCAGCGGGGTGGAAGGGGAGTCTCTAAACTATGGCTACACCTTC.

CDR3 in amino acids: CSARDQGLYEQYF. CDR3 bases: TGCAGTGCTAGAGACCAGGGGCTCTACGAGCAGTACTTC. The rearrangement links TRBV20-1 to TRBJ2-7; tentative D call: TRBD1 (6 bases). CDR3 length: 13 residues. Germline values: CDR1 DFQATT, CDR2 SNEGSKA (reference sequence). V was shortened by 0 bases and J by 3 bases, with 9 bases between the two germline ends.

This clonotype has only a few counts. The V call is TRBV20-1, the J call TRBJ2-5; D remains ambiguous. V dropped 0 bases and J dropped 3 bases, with 8 bases sitting between them. Germline V CDR1 and CDR2: DFQATT, SNEGSKA (reference sequence). The length of the CDR3 is 13 residues. CDR3 amino acids: CSARDVAEETQYF. CDR3 bases: TGCAGTGCTAGAGATGTGGCAGAAGAGACCCAGTACTTC.

This clonotype came up a few times. The V gene is TRBV20-1, the J gene TRBJ2-5; D remains unclear. CDR1 is DFQATT, CDR2 SNEGSKA, per germline (reference sequence). The CDR3 sequence is 13 residues long. The ends were cut back, 2 bases at V and 3 bases at J, with 10 bases in the middle. The CDR3 reads CSARSAREETQYF. DNA of the CDR3: TGCAGTGCTAGATCGGCTAGGGAAGAGACCCAGTACTTC.

V and J are TRBV12-3 or TRBV12-4 and TRBJ2-3; possibly TRBD2 for D (5 bases). The CDR3 contains 12 residues. V was cut by 6 bases and J by 4 bases, with 8 bases left in between. Here the CDR3 DNA reads TGTGCCAGCAGACCACTAGCAGATACGCAGTATTTT. Translation gives CASRPLADTQYF.